The clone carrying this T cell receptor (beta chain) showed up just once. Per the original data handling: Nucleated cell counts were estimated from reference gene primer amplification. Method: immunoSEQ multiplex PCR; TCRdb's copy keeps in-frame clones and lacks some. The DNA was the basis for D and trimming; V, J and clone size are from that table. The table has over 100,000 clones, around 88% seen once. This specimen comes from a study of blood T cell repertoires in COVID-19. Study overall: COVID-19 samples, acute and convalescent, were from the United States, Italy and Spain. The analysed material was cDNA or gDNA that came from T cells, B-cell-depleted T cells, or PBMCs.

The CDR3 is 16 residues long. V was clipped by 0 bases and J by 4 bases; unmatched bases: 5. Germline CDR1 LNHDA, CDR2 SQIVND (reference sequence). The V call is TRBV19, the J call TRBJ1-5; 8 nucleotides align to TRBD1. This sequence was found in a man aged 45-65 years with acute or convalescent COVID-19. Sequenced: peripheral blood. The CDR3 reads CASSIDYGDRNQPQHF. CDR3 sequence (DNA): TGTGCCAGTAGTATAGATTATGGGGACAGGAATCAGCCCCAGCATTTT.